The entry that follows covers one TCR beta chain sequence. Its cognate antigen is unknown. This sample is part of a study of type 1 regulatory T cells. Study at large: T-allo10 is an in vitro-generated, Tr1-enriched CD4 T cell product specific for alloantigen.

The ends lost 5 bases at V and 5 bases at J; junction bases unmatched: 9. The CDR3 runs to 15 residues. The graft donor-derived T-allo10 cells reportedly recognize host alloantigens, are anergic, and suppress alloantigen-specifically. Via MiXCR, TCRdb re-called the reads, giving one row per CDR3 protein. There are 60,000 to 70,000 distinct CDR3 sequences in the sample; 50% to 70% occur only once, and around 7.6% lies in the top ten. The rearrangement joins TRBV12-3 or TRBV12-4 to TRBJ2-5; 9 nucleotides agree with TRBD2. Sequencing input: cultured T cells, either the whole culture or a sorted T cell fraction (not recorded which). Subset in this sample: Tr1-enriched cell product generated in vitro against host alloantigens. This receptor was taken from a human donor in good health. CDR3 protein: CASSRSAGGPETQYF. CDR3 coding DNA: TGTGCCAGCAGTCGGTCCGCGGGAGGGCCGGAGACCCAGTACTTC.